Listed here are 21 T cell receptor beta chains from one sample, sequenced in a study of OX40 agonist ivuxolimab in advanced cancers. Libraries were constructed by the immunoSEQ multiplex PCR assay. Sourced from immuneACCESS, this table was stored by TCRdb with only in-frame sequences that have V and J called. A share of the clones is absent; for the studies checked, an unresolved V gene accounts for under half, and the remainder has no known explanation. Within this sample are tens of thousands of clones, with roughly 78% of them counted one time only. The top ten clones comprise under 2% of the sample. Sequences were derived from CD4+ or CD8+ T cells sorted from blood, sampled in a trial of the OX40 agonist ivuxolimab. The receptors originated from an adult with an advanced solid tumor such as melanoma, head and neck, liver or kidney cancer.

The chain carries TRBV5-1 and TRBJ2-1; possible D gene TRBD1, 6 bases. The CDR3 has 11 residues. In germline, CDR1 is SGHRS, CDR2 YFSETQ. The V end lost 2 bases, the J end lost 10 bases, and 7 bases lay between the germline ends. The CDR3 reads CASSLGTEQFF. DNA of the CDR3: TGCGCCAGCAGCTTAGGGACAGAGCAGTTCTTC.

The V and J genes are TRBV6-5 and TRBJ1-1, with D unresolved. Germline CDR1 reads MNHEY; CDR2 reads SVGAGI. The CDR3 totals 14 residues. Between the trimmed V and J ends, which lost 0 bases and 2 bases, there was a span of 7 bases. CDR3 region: CASSYSRSNTEAFF. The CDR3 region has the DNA TGTGCCAGCAGTTACTCGCGTAGTAACACTGAAGCTTTCTTT.

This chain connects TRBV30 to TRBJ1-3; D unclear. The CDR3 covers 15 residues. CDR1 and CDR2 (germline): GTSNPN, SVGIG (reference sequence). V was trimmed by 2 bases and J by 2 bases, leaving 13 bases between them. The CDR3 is CAWSLGRTPGNTIYF. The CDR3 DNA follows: TGTGCCTGGAGTTTGGGGAGGACTCCTGGAAACACCATATATTTT.

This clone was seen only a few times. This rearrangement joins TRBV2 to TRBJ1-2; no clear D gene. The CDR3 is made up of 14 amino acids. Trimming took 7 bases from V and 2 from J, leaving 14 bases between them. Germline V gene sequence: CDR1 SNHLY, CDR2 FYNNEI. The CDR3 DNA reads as TGTGCCAGCATCCCGGGTAGGGCGAACTATGGCTACACCTTC. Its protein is CASIPGRANYGYTF.

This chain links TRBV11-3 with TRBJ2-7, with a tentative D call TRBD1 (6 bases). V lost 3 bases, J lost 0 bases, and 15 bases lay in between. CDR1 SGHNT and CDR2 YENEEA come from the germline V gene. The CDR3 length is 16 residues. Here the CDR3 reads CASSFFSGQPSYEQYF. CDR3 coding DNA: TGTGCCAGCAGCTTTTTCTCGGGACAACCCTCCTACGAGCAGTACTTC.

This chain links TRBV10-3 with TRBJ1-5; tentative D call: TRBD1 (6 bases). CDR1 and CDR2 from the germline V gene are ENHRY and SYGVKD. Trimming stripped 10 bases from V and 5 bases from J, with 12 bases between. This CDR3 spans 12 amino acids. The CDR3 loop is CATRDTDQPQHF. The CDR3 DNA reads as TGTGCCACCCGGGACACTGATCAGCCCCAGCATTTT.

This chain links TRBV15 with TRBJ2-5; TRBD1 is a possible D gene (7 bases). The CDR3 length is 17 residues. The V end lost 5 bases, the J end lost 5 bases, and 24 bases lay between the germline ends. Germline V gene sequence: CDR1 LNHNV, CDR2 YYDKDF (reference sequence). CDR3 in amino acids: CATSSRYAGTVRETQYF. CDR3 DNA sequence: TGTGCCACCAGCTCCCGCTACGCGGGGACAGTACGCGAGACCCAGTACTTC.

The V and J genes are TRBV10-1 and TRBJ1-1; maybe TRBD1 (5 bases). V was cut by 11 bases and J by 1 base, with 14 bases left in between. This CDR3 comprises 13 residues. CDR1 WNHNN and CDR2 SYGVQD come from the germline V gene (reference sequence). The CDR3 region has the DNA TGCGCCGGCGTGGGACCGCAGAACACTGAAGCTTTCTTT. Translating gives CAGVGPQNTEAFF.

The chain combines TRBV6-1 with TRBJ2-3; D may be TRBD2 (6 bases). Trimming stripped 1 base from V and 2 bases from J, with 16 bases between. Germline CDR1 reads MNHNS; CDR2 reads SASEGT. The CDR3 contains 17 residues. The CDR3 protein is CASSEVAGTWLTDTQYF. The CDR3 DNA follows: TGTGCCAGCAGTGAAGTGGCGGGGACCTGGCTCACAGATACGCAGTATTTT.

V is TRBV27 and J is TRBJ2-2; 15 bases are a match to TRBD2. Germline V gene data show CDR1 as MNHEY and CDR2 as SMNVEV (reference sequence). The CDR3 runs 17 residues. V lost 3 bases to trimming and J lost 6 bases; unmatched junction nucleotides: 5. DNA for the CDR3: TGTGCCAGCAGTTTTTGGACTAGCGGGGGGGCCTCCGGGGAGCTGTTTTTT. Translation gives CASSFWTSGGASGELFF.

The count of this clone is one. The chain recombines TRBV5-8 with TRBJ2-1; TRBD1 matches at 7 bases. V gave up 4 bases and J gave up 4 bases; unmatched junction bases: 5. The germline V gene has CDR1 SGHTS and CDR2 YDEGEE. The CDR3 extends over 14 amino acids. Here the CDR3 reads CASSQRGQYNEQFF. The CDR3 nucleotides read TGTGCCAGCAGCCAGAGGGGACAGTACAATGAGCAGTTCTTC.

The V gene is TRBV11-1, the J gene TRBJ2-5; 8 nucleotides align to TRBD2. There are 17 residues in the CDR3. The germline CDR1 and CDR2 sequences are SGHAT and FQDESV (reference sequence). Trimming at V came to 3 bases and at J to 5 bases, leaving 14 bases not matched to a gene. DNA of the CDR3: TGTGCCAGCAGCTTCTCTCCTAGTAGCGGGGCTGGGGAGACCCAGTACTTC. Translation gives CASSFSPSSGAGETQYF.

The CDR3 DNA reads TGTGCCAGCAGTCAGAACTACATAGGGCTGAGCTCCTACGAGCAGTACTTC. Translated, it gives CASSQNYIGLSSYEQYF. V and J are TRBV28 and TRBJ2-7; D is unclear. The V and J ends lost 5 bases and 0 bases respectively, with 20 bases between them. Germline CDR1 MDHEN, CDR2 SYDVKM. CDR3 size: 17 residues. Looking up the rest from reference TRBV28 and TRBJ2-7 gives the full variable domain: DVKVTQSSRYLVKRTGEKVFLECVQDMDHENMFWYRQDPGLGLRLIYFSYDVKMKEKGDIPEGYSVSREKKERFSLILESASTNQTSMYLCASSQNYIGLSSYEQYFGPGTRLTVT.

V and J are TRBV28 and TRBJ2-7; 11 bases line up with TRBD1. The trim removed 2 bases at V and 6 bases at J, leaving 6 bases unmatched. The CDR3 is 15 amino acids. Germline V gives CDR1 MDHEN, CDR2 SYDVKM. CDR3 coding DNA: TGTGCCAGCAGTTTAAGGGGACAGGGGGGTCGCGAGCAGTACTTC. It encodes CASSLRGQGGREQYF.

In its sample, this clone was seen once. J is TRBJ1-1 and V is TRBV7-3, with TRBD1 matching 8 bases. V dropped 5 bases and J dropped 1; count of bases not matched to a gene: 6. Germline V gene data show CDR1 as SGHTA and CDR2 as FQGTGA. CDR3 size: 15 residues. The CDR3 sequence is CASSPGQGRNTEAFF. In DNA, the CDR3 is TGTGCCAGCAGCCCCGGACAGGGAAGGAACACTGAAGCTTTCTTT.

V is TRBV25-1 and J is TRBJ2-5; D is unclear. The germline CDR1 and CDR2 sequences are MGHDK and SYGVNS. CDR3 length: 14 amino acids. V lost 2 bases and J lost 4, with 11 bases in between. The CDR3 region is CASSESPSGETQYF. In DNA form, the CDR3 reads TGTGCCAGCAGTGAAAGCCCCTCGGGAGAGACCCAGTACTTC.

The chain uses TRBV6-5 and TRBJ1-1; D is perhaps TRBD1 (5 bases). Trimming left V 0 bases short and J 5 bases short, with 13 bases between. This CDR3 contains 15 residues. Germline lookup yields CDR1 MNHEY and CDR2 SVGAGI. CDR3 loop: CASSYSDGEGTEAFF. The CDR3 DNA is TGTGCCAGCAGTTACTCGGACGGGGAGGGGACTGAAGCTTTCTTT.

Here the CDR3 reads CASTELSREGGYTF. The CDR3 DNA reads TGTGCCAGCACCGAGTTATCTAGGGAAGGAGGCTACACCTTC. The J gene is TRBJ1-2, the V gene TRBV6-5; no clear D. The germline CDR1 and CDR2 sequences are MNHEY and SVGAGI. V was shortened by 7 bases and J by 8 bases, with 20 bases between the two germline ends. The CDR3 consists of 14 residues.

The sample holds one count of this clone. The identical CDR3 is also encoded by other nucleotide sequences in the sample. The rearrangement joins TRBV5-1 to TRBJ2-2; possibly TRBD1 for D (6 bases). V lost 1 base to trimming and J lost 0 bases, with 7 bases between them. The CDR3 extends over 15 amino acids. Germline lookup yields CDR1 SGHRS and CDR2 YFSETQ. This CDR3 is CASSLTGTNTGELFF. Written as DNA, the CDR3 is TGCGCCAGCAGCTTGACAGGGACGAACACCGGGGAGCTGTTTTTT.

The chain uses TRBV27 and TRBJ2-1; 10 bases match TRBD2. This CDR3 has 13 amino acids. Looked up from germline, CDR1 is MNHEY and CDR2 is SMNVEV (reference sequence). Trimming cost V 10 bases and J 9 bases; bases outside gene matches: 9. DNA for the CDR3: TGTGCCACCAAGCGGGGGGGCCGGGGTGAGCAGTTCTTC. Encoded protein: CATKRGGRGEQFF.

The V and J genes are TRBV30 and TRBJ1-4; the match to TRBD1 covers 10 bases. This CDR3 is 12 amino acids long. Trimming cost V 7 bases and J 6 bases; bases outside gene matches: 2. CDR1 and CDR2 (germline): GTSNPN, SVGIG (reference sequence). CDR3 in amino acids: CALGQGHEKLFF. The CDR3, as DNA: TGTGCCTTGGGACAGGGGCATGAAAAACTGTTTTTT.